The 16 T cell receptor beta chains presented below share a single source sample, sequenced in a study of blood T cell repertoires in COVID-19. Profiled with immunoSEQ multiplex PCR; TCRdb holds only in-frame clones, not every one. Among around 66,000 clones, just under 80% were seen once, and the ten largest hold 9% to 10%. The sample comprised peripheral blood. All receptors derive from a human donor in a cohort sampled during active COVID-19.

The chain combines TRBV7-3 with TRBJ2-1, with TRBD2 identical over 11 bases. Trimming took 9 bases from V and 7 from J; bases not matched to a gene: 8. The CDR3 extends over 14 amino acids. The V gene's germline CDR1 is SGHTA and CDR2 FQGTGA. CDR3 sequence reads: CASSLAGGTNEQFF. Here the CDR3 DNA reads TGTGCCAGTTCATTAGCGGGAGGGACGAATGAGCAGTTCTTC.

This chain joins TRBV28 and TRBJ2-1; 12 bases line up with TRBD2. The V gene's germline CDR1 is MDHEN and CDR2 SYDVKM. V trimming: 9 bases; J trimming: 4 bases; junction bases outside the gene matches: 10. The CDR3 extends over 16 amino acids. CDR3 bases: TGTGCCAGTATCCCTGGACTAGCGGGGACATACAATGAGCAGTTCTTC. The encoded protein is CASIPGLAGTYNEQFF.

The rearrangement joins TRBV2 to TRBJ2-1, with TRBD1 matching 10 bases. The CDR3 extends over 15 amino acids. V shed 8 bases, J shed 3 bases, and the junction held 7 bases outside the gene matches. Germline CDR1 SNHLY, CDR2 FYNNEI. The CDR3 loop is CASSQGDRGYNEQFF. As DNA, the CDR3 is TGTGCCAGCTCCCAGGGGGACAGGGGCTACAATGAGCAGTTCTTC.

The V call is TRBV6-1, the J call TRBJ2-1; 10 bases agree with TRBD1. With 4 bases clipped from V and 7 bases from J, the junction kept 13 bases outside the gene matches. CDR1 is MNHNS, CDR2 SASEGT, per germline. This CDR3 is 17 amino acids long. CDR3 DNA: TGTGCCAGCAGTGGACAGGGGGCGACAAATTTGGGGAATGAGCAGTTCTTC. This codes for CASSGQGATNLGNEQFF.

The CDR3 nucleotides are TGCGCCAGCAGCATAGACAGTACTACCGGGGAGCTGTTTTTT. This translates into CASSIDSTTGELFF. The chain is built from TRBV5-1 and TRBJ2-2, with D possibly being TRBD1 (5 bases). The CDR3 is 14 amino acids. The germline V and J ends were trimmed by 4 bases and 5 bases, with 12 bases remaining between them. The germline V gene has CDR1 SGHRS and CDR2 YFSETQ. Together with reference TRBV5-1 and TRBJ2-2, the CDR3 gives the full variable domain: KAGVTQTPRYLIKTRGQQVTLSCSPISGHRSVSWYQQTPGQGLQFLFEYFSETQRNKGNFPGRFSGRQFSNSRSEMNVSTLELGDSALYLCASSIDSTTGELFFGEGSRLTVL.

The V gene is TRBV11-1, the J gene TRBJ2-7; maybe TRBD2 (5 bases). The CDR3 has 12 residues. With 4 bases removed from V and 3 bases from J, the gap between germline ends came to 7 bases. Germline CDR1 and CDR2: SGHAT and FQDESV (reference sequence). CDR3 in DNA: TGTGCCAGCAGCTCCGGGGTCTACGAGCAGTACTTC. Translating it yields CASSSGVYEQYF.

In DNA, the CDR3 is TGTGCCAGCAGCCCGGGGGGTAACGAGCAGTACTTC. It encodes CASSPGGNEQYF. This rearrangement joins TRBV9 to TRBJ2-7; 7 nucleotides match TRBD2. CDR3 length: 12 amino acids. Germline CDR1 is SGDLS and CDR2 is YYNGEE. Losses at the gene ends were 4 bases for V and 5 bases for J; bases not matched to a gene: 3. Full variable domain (remainder filled in from reference TRBV9 and TRBJ2-7): DSGVTQTPKHLITATGQRVTLRCSPRSGDLSVYWYQQSLDQGLQFLIQYYNGEERAKGNILERFSAQQFPDLHSELNLSSLELGDSALYFCASSPGGNEQYFGPGTRLTVT.

J is TRBJ1-2 and V is TRBV2; TRBD1 is a possible D gene (5 bases). The CDR3 covers 13 residues. Trimming took 8 bases from V and 3 from J, leaving 13 bases between them. The germline CDR1 and CDR2 sequences are SNHLY and FYNNEI. Here the CDR3 DNA reads TGTGCCAGCGGCCAGGGTAGGGACTATGGCTACACCTTC. Translating gives CASGQGRDYGYTF.

The V and J genes are TRBV28 and TRBJ2-7, with D perhaps matching TRBD1 (6 bases). Trimming removed 5 bases from V and 0 bases from J, with 8 bases in between. Germline-derived CDR1 and CDR2 are MDHEN and SYDVKM. The CDR3 runs 13 residues. The CDR3 reads CASSGTLSYEQYF. Written as DNA, the CDR3 is TGTGCCAGCAGTGGGACACTCTCCTACGAGCAGTACTTC.

This clone counts as medium-sized. This sequence joins TRBV28 and TRBJ1-6; a possible D gene is TRBD1 (6 bases). There are 16 residues in the CDR3. Per the germline V gene, CDR1 is MDHEN and CDR2 is SYDVKM. V was trimmed by 7 bases and J by 6 bases, leaving 19 bases between them. The CDR3 DNA reads TGTGCCAGCAACAGGGACATAATTCAGTTTAATTCACCCCTCCACTTT. This gives the protein CASNRDIIQFNSPLHF.

The chain has TRBV18 and TRBJ2-2; a weak D match, TRBD1 (6 bases). Germline values: CDR1 KGHSH, CDR2 LQKENI. V gave up 3 bases and J gave up 0 bases, with 11 bases separating them. This CDR3 is 16 amino acids long. For the CDR3, the DNA is TGTGCCAGCTCACCTTTACAGGGAACGAACACCGGGGAGCTGTTTTTT. Translated, it gives CASSPLQGTNTGELFF.

The V gene is TRBV7-9, the J gene TRBJ2-5, with TRBD2 as a possible D gene (7 bases). CDR1 and CDR2 from the germline V gene are SEHNR and FQNEAQ (reference sequence). Trimming pared 3 bases from V and 4 bases from J, leaving 15 bases between. The CDR3 has 15 residues. CDR3 coding DNA: TGTGCCAGCAGCTTGACCGGGGGAGGGGGAGAGACCCAGTACTTC. It translates to CASSLTGGGGETQYF.

J is TRBJ2-5 and V is TRBV6-9, with 9 positions matching TRBD1. V dropped 7 bases and J dropped 3; count of bases not matched to a gene: 3. The CDR3 contains 13 residues. Per the germline V gene, CDR1 is MNHGY and CDR2 is SVAAGI. The CDR3 sequence is CASTGDREETQYF. DNA of the CDR3: TGTGCCAGCACCGGGGACAGGGAAGAGACCCAGTACTTC.

The rearrangement links TRBV27 to TRBJ1-6; perhaps TRBD1 as D (5 bases). Germline-derived CDR1 and CDR2 are MNHEY and SMNVEV (reference sequence). V was shortened by 1 base and J by 6 bases, with 10 bases between the two germline ends. This CDR3 region has 15 residues. The CDR3 sequence is CASSLFDRANSPLHF. CDR3 coding DNA: TGTGCCAGCAGTTTATTCGACAGAGCTAATTCACCCCTCCACTTT.

This clone was counted once. The genes are TRBV4-2 and TRBJ2-7, with 11 bases that match TRBD1. The CDR3 totals 14 residues. Trimming at V came to 2 bases and at J to 5 bases, leaving 2 bases not matched to a gene. Germline V gene data show CDR1 as LGHNA and CDR2 as YNFKEQ. The CDR3 DNA follows: TGTGCCAGCAGCCAACGGGACAGGGGGGACGAGCAGTACTTC. This sequence encodes CASSQRDRGDEQYF.

The V and J genes are TRBV5-1 and TRBJ1-5; D is unresolved. V was trimmed by 4 bases and J by 1 base, leaving 12 bases between them. This CDR3 spans 15 amino acids. Germline assignment: CDR1 SGHRS and CDR2 YFSETQ. The CDR3 nucleotides read TGCGCCAGCAGCCCGAGTAGCGGCAGCAATCAGCCCCAGCATTTT. It encodes CASSPSSGSNQPQHF. Full variable domain (rest looked up from reference TRBV5-1 and TRBJ1-5): KAGVTQTPRYLIKTRGQQVTLSCSPISGHRSVSWYQQTPGQGLQFLFEYFSETQRNKGNFPGRFSGRQFSNSRSEMNVSTLELGDSALYLCASSPSSGSNQPQHFGDGTRLSIL.